This TCR beta chain was identified during a study of shared clonotypes between healthy human individuals. Assay used: immunoSEQ multiplex PCR; TCRdb lists only in-frame clones, some missing. The sample shows approximately 2,000,000 clones, around 93% of them seen only once. A split of CD4+ cells into CD45RA+ naive and CD45RA-negative memory subsets was performed. The sequence was obtained from a young man in good health. Some clones in this sample may be carry-over from other donors' samples. The sample comprised naive CD4+ T cells from PBMCs. Subset noted: CD45RA+ positively selected.

The CDR3: CASSLRGPASRAFF. The CDR3 coding sequence is TGTGCCAGCAGTCTAAGGGGCCCAGCTTCCCGAGCTTTCTTT. The V call is TRBV28, the J call TRBJ1-1; D possibly corresponds to TRBD1 (5 bases). Germline lookup yields CDR1 MDHEN and CDR2 SYDVKM. The V end lost 5 bases, the J end lost 10 bases, and 20 bases lay between the germline ends. CDR3 size: 14 residues.